This TCR beta chain came from a study of T cell responses to AZD1222 COVID-19 vaccine. The germline V and J ends were trimmed by 2 bases and 0 bases, with 9 bases remaining between them. The CDR3 sequence is 16 residues long. Germline CDR1 and CDR2: SGHKS and YYEKEE (reference sequence). TCRdb's table, derived via immunoSEQ multiplex PCR, lists solely in-frame clones and lacks some. This table has 90,000 to 110,000 clones, about 88% appearing once. Sequenced here: peripheral blood, sampled on day 0 of AZD1222 vaccination. V and J are TRBV5-5 and TRBJ2-6, with D perhaps matching TRBD1 (5 bases). This TCR was recovered from an adult in good health. The CDR3 DNA reads TGTGCCAGCAGCTTAGGGGTATTCTCTGGGGCCAACGTCCTGACTTTC. It yields the protein CASSLGVFSGANVLTF.